This TCR beta chain was identified during a study of long-term antiretroviral therapy in people with HIV. The length of the CDR3 is 10 residues. Germline CDR1 SQVTM, CDR2 ANQGSEA. Trimming shortened V by 6 bases and J by 7 bases, and 10 bases separated the two germline ends. The assay used was immunoSEQ (version v3.0), run at survey level. In sequencing, about 40,000-50,000 T-cell genomes per sample were targeted. The repertoire was sequenced with immunoSEQ multiplex PCR; TCRdb's copy has only in-frame clones and lacks some. This table holds tens of thousands of clones, about 96% found once. Specimens held roughly 0.9-10 million cryopreserved PBMC prior to DNA extraction.

The chain carries TRBV29-1 and TRBJ2-7; unclear D gene. Sequenced material: unsorted PBMCs, taken around 6 years after starting antiretroviral therapy. This TCR was sampled from a man aged 25-40 years with HIV. The CDR3 DNA reads as TGCAGCGTGGTCGGTAGTGAGCAGTACTTC. Protein: CSVVGSEQYF.